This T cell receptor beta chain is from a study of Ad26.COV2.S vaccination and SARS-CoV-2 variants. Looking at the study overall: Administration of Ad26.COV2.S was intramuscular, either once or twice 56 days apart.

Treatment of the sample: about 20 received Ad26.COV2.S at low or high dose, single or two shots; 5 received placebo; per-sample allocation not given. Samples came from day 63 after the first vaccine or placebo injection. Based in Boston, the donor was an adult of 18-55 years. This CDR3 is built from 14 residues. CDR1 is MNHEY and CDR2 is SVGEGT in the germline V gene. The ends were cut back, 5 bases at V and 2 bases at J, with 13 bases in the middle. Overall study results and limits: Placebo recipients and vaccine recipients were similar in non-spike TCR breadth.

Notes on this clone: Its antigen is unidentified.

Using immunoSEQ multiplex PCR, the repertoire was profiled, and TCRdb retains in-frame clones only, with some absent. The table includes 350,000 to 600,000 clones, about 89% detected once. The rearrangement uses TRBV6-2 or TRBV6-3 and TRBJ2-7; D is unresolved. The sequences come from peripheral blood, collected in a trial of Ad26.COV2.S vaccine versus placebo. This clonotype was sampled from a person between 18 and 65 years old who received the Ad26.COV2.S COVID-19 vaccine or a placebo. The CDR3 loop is CASSEHPPTYEQYF. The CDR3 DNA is TGTGCCAGCAGTGAGCACCCCCCCACCTACGAGCAGTACTTC.